This entry lists 7 T cell receptor beta chains sequenced from one sample in a study of technical replicates of blood from several donors. Profiling relied on immunoSEQ multiplex PCR, and the TCRdb table lists in-frame clones only, not all of them. The sample records 65,000 to 80,000 clones, around 92% being singletons. Sample: T cells isolated from PBMCs. The receptors here all came from a human donor in good health.

The chain recombines TRBV5-8 with TRBJ1-1; D remains ambiguous. The CDR3 length is 15 residues. CDR1 and CDR2 (germline): SGHTS, YDEGEE. Trimming stripped 4 bases from V and 5 bases from J, with 18 bases between. DNA for the CDR3: TGTGCCAGCAGCCCCCTGCCCAGACGCGGGACTGAAGCTTTCTTT. It translates to CASSPLPRRGTEAFF. Using reference TRBV5-8 and TRBJ1-1 for the parts outside the CDR3, the full variable domain is EAGVTQSPTHLIKTRGQQATLRCSPISGHTSVYWYQQALGLGLQFLLWYDEGEERNRGNFPPRFSGRQFPNYSSELNVNALELEDSALYLCASSPLPRRGTEAFFGQGTRLTVV.

V is TRBV5-6 and J is TRBJ2-5; TRBD2 aligns across 12 bases. The V gene end was trimmed by 0 bases and the J gene end by 1 base; junction bases not matched to a gene: 1. In germline, CDR1 is SGHDT, CDR2 YYEEEE. CDR3 size: 16 residues. CDR3 sequence reads: CASSLELAGGQETQYF. CDR3 DNA sequence: TGTGCCAGCAGCTTGGAACTAGCGGGGGGCCAAGAGACCCAGTACTTC.

The V call is TRBV2, the J call TRBJ2-7; no firm D call. Germline V CDR1 and CDR2: SNHLY, FYNNEI. This CDR3 contains 13 residues. The V and J ends lost 3 bases and 3 bases respectively, with 9 bases between them. This chain's CDR3 is CASSEVLRYEQYF. In DNA form, the CDR3 reads TGTGCCAGCAGTGAGGTACTACGCTACGAGCAGTACTTC. The full variable domain, completed using reference TRBV2 and TRBJ2-7, is EPEVTQTPSHQVTQMGQEVILRCVPISNHLYFYWYRQILGQKVEFLVSFYNNEISEKSEIFDDQFSVERPDGSNFTLKIRSTKLEDSAMYFCASSEVLRYEQYFGPGTRLTVT.

This clone has a handful of counts. The chain links TRBV19 to TRBJ1-1; TRBD1 is a possible D gene (5 bases). Germline V gives CDR1 LNHDA, CDR2 SQIVND (reference sequence). Trimming took off 11 bases at V and 11 bases at J, with 18 bases between the two ends. The CDR3 sequence is 11 residues long. The chain's CDR3 is CASHDSQRAFF. CDR3 coding DNA: TGTGCCTCACACGACAGCCAAAGGGCTTTCTTT.

The chain is built from TRBV19 and TRBJ2-3; maybe TRBD1 (6 bases). This CDR3 region has 14 residues. Germline values: CDR1 LNHDA, CDR2 SQIVND (reference sequence). The ends were cut back, 4 bases at V and 1 base at J, with 9 bases in the middle. The CDR3 is CASSTAGGTDTQYF. CDR3 DNA sequence: TGTGCCAGTAGTACGGCAGGGGGCACAGATACGCAGTATTTT.

The chain combines TRBV5-1 with TRBJ2-3, with 10 bases that match TRBD2. The V segment lost 4 bases and the J segment 3 bases; nucleotides outside the gene matches: 8. The CDR3 extends over 16 amino acids. CDR1 is SGHRS and CDR2 is YFSETQ in the germline V gene. The chain's CDR3 is CASSPRLAGSTDTQYF. The CDR3 DNA reads as TGCGCCAGCAGCCCTAGACTAGCGGGTAGTACAGATACGCAGTATTTT.

V usage is TRBV5-4 and J usage is TRBJ2-1; a weak D match, TRBD2 (5 bases). Trimming left V 4 bases short and J 5 bases short, with 13 bases between. The CDR3 runs 14 residues. Germline V gives CDR1 SGHNT, CDR2 YYREEE (reference sequence). CDR3 loop: CASSRTGTDNEQFF. The CDR3 region has the DNA TGTGCCAGCAGCCGGACTGGTACTGACAATGAGCAGTTCTTC.